This T cell receptor beta chain was identified during a study of OX40 agonist ivuxolimab in advanced cancers. Broader study findings: The specificity for antigen of the expanded peripheral T cells was not determined. Dose levels from 0.1 to 3.0 mg/kg saw CD4+ and CD8+ blood T cells expand clonally by week 6.

Generated by immunoSEQ multiplex PCR, the TCRdb table keeps only in-frame clones and is missing some. The table includes some 62,000 clones, about 92% detected once. Autoimmune disease history or systemic immunosuppression led to patients being barred. The sampling schedule covered blood at baseline, cycle 4 day 1, and cycle 7 day 1. The CDR3 extends over 12 amino acids. Germline V lookup: CDR1 SNHLY, CDR2 FYNNEI. V lost 7 bases, J lost 7 bases, and 13 bases lay in between. Worth noting for this clone: Its target is unknown.

The receptor was isolated from an adult with an advanced solid tumor such as melanoma, head and neck, liver or kidney cancer. This chain links TRBV2 with TRBJ1-1; D call uncertain. The starting material was CD4+ or CD8+ T cells sorted from blood, obtained in a trial of the OX40 agonist ivuxolimab. The CDR3 loop reads CASTRGMSEAFF. The CDR3 DNA reads as TGTGCCAGCACACGGGGTATGAGTGAAGCTTTCTTT. Together with reference TRBV2 and TRBJ1-1, the CDR3 gives the full variable domain: EPEVTQTPSHQVTQMGQEVILRCVPISNHLYFYWYRQILGQKVEFLVSFYNNEISEKSEIFDDQFSVERPDGSNFTLKIRSTKLEDSAMYFCASTRGMSEAFFGQGTRLTVV.